A single sample is the source of the 9 T cell receptor delta chains below, sequenced in a study of γδ T cells in repeated Plasmodium falciparum infection. Flow sorting of PBMC yielded separate Vgamma9/Vdelta2+ and Vdelta2-negative gammadelta T cell populations for bulk repertoire analysis. TCRdb redid the clone calls on the multiplex PCR reads with CATT. Of about 48,000 delta-chain clones detected, 1.6% appear once; the ten largest clones hold approximately 8.6%. The specimen sequenced was gamma-delta T cells from blood. Source of these receptors: a pool of human donors (malaria-infected and uninfected, not separated).

This clone showed up many times. Just one base apart from a much larger clone, this may be a read error. Other DNA sequences of this sample code for an identical CDR3. The V gene is TRDV1, the J gene TRDJ1, with 13 bases matching TRDD3. Assignment of the J gene here rests on matching the DNA to germline, because TCRdb gives none. CDR3 length: 18 amino acids. The V gene's germline CDR1 is TSWWSYY and CDR2 QGS. Losses at the gene ends were 0 bases for V and 8 bases for J; bases not matched to a gene: 12. This CDR3 is CALGELVLGDTGGGKLIF. DNA for the CDR3: TGTGCTCTTGGGGAACTAGTACTGGGGGATACGGGCGGTGGCAAACTCATCTTT.

Notes on this clone: The TCRdb record carries a much larger clone's protein, which differs from this DNA's translation at residue 6; a read error is the likely cause, and the protein listed here is the DNA translation. The CDR3 spells CALTRVEGLPTRRFYTDKLIF. CDR3 coding DNA: TGTGCTCTCACGAGAGTCGAGGGCCTTCCTACGCGGAGGTTTTACACCGATAAACTCATCTTT. The chain links TRDV1 to TRDJ1; TRDD2 agrees at 9 bases. The J gene, not given by TCRdb, was assigned here from a germline match of the nucleotide sequence. The CDR3 sequence is 21 residues long. V shed 9 bases, J shed 0 bases, and the junction held 26 bases outside the gene matches. Germline V CDR1 and CDR2: TSWWSYY, QGS.

Within the sample, this clone is medium-sized. Additional DNA sequences in this sample encode the identical CDR3. V and J are TRDV1 and TRDJ1, with D uncertain. Trimming removed 1 base at V and 6 bases at J, with 6 bases between. Germline CDR1 is TSWWSYY and CDR2 is QGS. The CDR3 has 12 amino acids. CDR3 protein: CALGEPAHKLIF. DNA of the CDR3: TGTGCTCTTGGGGAACCAGCGCATAAACTCATCTTT.

At least ten counts were recorded for this clone. One junction end does not reproduce the germline sequence, and a read error may be involved. V gene TRDV1 combines with J gene TRDJ1; 12 bases are a match to TRDD3. This CDR3 region has 21 residues. Per the germline V gene, CDR1 is TSWWSYY and CDR2 is QGS. As DNA, the CDR3 is TGTGCTCTTGGGGACCGGCCTTCTCGCCACTGGGGGATACCCATGGCCGATAAACCCATCTTT. It codes for CALGDRPSRHWGIPMADKPIF.

A remark on this clone: The TCRdb protein comes from a much larger clone and disagrees with this DNA's translation at residue 17, likely due to a read error; the protein given here is derived from the DNA. No J gene was called, and the V gene is TRDV1; TRDD3 reflects the table's D call only, with no check against the DNA. Germline loops: CDR1 TSWWSYY, CDR2 QGS. The CDR3 has 19 residues. The CDR3 bases are TGTGCTCTTGGGGAACTATCCTACCAGGGGGATAGCTACACCGATAAATTCATCTTT. This encodes CALGELSYQGDSYTDKFIF.

At least ten counts were recorded for this clone. V gene TRDV2 combines with J gene TRDJ3; no clear D. No J segment appears in TCRdb, so it was assigned here by matching the sequence to germline. Germline loops: CDR1 GEAIGNYY, CDR2 EKD. The CDR3 has 19 residues. Trimming removed 1 base from V and 0 bases from J, with 15 bases in between. CDR3 nucleotide sequence: TGTGCCTGTGACACTCTTGAGGACGCCAGCTCCTGGGACACCCGACAGATGTTTTTC. Encoded protein: CACDTLEDASSWDTRQMFF.

About this clone itself: The translation of this DNA and the TCRdb protein of a much larger clone differ at residue 22, probably owing to a read error; the protein shown here is translated from the DNA. Here the CDR3 DNA reads TGTGCTCTTGGGGGGGCTGGGGTTACTGGGGGATTGAGGGCTCAAGGATTTGCTTTGACAGCAAAACTCTTCTTT. Amino acids: CALGGAGVTGGLRAQGFALTAKLFF. V and J are TRDV1 and TRDJ2; 10 bases align to TRDD3. Here the J gene came from matching the DNA to germline, since TCRdb omits it. CDR1 and CDR2 from the germline V gene are TSWWSYY and QGS. This CDR3 is built from 25 residues.

The sample holds many counts of this clone. Given a much more abundant clone one base away, this may be a read error. Other nucleotide sequences in the sample specify the same CDR3. J is TRDJ1 and V is TRDV1; 12 nucleotides line up with TRDD3. Germline V CDR1 and CDR2: TSWWSYY, QGS. CDR3 length: 18 amino acids. The V gene end was trimmed by 6 bases and the J gene end by 5 bases; junction bases not matched to a gene: 16. Written as DNA, the CDR3 is TGTGCTCTTGGCCTCGTCTGGGGGATACGGATGCGGGCGGATAAACTCATCTTT. Amino acid sequence: CALGLVWGIRMRADKLIF.

This clone has more than one count but fewer than ten. TCRdb lists the protein of a much larger clone for this DNA, which differs at residue 3, so this is likely a read error; the protein given here is translated from the DNA itself. This rearrangement joins TRDV3 to TRDJ1; TRDD3 matches 9 bases. Because TCRdb records no J gene, it was assigned here through a match of the DNA to germline. The CDR3 runs to 17 residues. The V and J ends lost 5 bases and 0 bases, in that order; junction bases with no gene match: 16. CDR1 and CDR2 from the germline V gene are TVYSNPD and GDNSRS (reference sequence). CDR3 amino acids: CALHPSPTGGNTDKLIF. CDR3 DNA: TGTGCCCTCCACCCTTCCCCTACTGGGGGAAACACCGATAAACTCATCTTT.